The rows below give T cell receptor beta chains drawn from one sample of a study of blood T cell repertoires in COVID-19. Clones were sequenced by immunoSEQ multiplex PCR, and TCRdb holds only the in-frame ones, with some missing. The sample yields 200,000 to 300,000 clones, about 91% seen once. What was sequenced was PBMCs or T cells enriched from blood (not recorded which). These receptors all come from a woman in her thirties or forties with acute COVID-19. The CDR3 runs from the conserved cysteine through the conserved F or W. A D gene is named only where the DNA matches it firmly. The listing skips clone size in some rows; elsewhere it reads once, few, many or a size class.

clone size | J gene | D gene | V gene | CDR3 protein | CDR3 DNA
NA | TRBJ1-5 | TRBD1 | TRBV9 | CASSPYPRDSNNQPQHF | TGTGCCAGCAGCCCTTACCCACGGGACAGCAACAATCAGCCCCAGCATTTT
NA | TRBJ2-2 | NA | TRBV4-2 | CASSQEPGNHGELFF | TGTGCCAGCAGCCAAGAGCCAGGGAACCACGGGGAGCTGTTTTTT
NA | TRBJ2-2 | TRBD2 | TRBV5-4 | CASGAGENTGELFF | TGTGCCAGCGGAGCGGGAGAGAACACCGGGGAGCTGTTTTTT
once | TRBJ2-2 | TRBD2 | TRBV4-3 | CASSHDRTSGAANTGELFF | TGCGCCAGCAGCCATGATAGAACTAGCGGAGCAGCGAACACCGGGGAGCTGTTTTTT
NA | TRBJ1-2 | TRBD1 | TRBV16 | CASSPRTGDYGYTF | TGTGCCAGCAGCCCCCGGACAGGGGACTATGGCTACACCTTC
NA | TRBJ1-3 | NA | TRBV7-2 | CASIPLWVGGRSGNTIYF | TGTGCCAGCATCCCCCTGTGGGTCGGGGGTCGCTCTGGAAACACCATATATTTT
NA | TRBJ1-1 | NA | TRBV29-1 | CSVRITEAFF | TGCAGTGTCAGAATTACTGAAGCTTTCTTT
NA | TRBJ2-2 | TRBD2 | TRBV10-3 | CAIKERESGTGELFF | TGTGCCATCAAAGAGCGGGAATCGGGCACCGGGGAGCTGTTTTTT
NA | TRBJ2-1 | TRBD2 | TRBV27 | CASSLRLAALNEQFF | TGTGCCAGCAGTTTAAGACTAGCGGCCTTGAATGAGCAGTTCTTC
NA | TRBJ2-7 | NA | TRBV9 | CASSPTYSRGYSYEQYF | TGTGCCAGCAGCCCTACCTACTCAAGAGGGTACTCCTACGAGCAGTACTTC
NA | TRBJ1-1 | NA | TRBV5-4 | CASSRSTDRNTEAFF | TGTGCCAGCAGCCGGTCCACCGACAGGAACACTGAAGCTTTCTTT
NA | TRBJ1-1 | NA | TRBV10-3 | CAISESQGRRNTEAFF | TGTGCCATCAGTGAGTCGCAGGGGCGGAGGAACACTGAAGCTTTCTTT
NA | TRBJ1-1 | NA | TRBV11-2 | CASSTSRGNTEAFF | TGTGCCAGCAGCACCTCAAGGGGGAACACTGAAGCTTTCTTT
NA | TRBJ1-6 | NA | TRBV7-9 | CASSLVPPALRSPLHF | TGTGCCAGCAGCTTAGTTCCCCCGGCCCTCAGGTCACCCCTCCACTTT
NA | TRBJ1-1 | NA | TRBV7-2 | CASSRNLFARGTEAFF | TGTGCCAGCAGCCGTAACCTCTTCGCCAGGGGCACTGAAGCTTTCTTT
once | TRBJ2-5 | NA | TRBV5-3 | CARSLLGGPPQQVQETQYF | TGTGCCAGAAGCTTGCTGGGGGGGCCCCCTCAGCAAGTACAAGAGACCCAGTACTTC